Sequencing of this T cell receptor beta chain was carried out in a study of CD4+ T cells in melanoma. With respect to this clone: What it binds is not known.

Clones were sequenced by immunoSEQ multiplex PCR, and TCRdb holds only the in-frame ones, with some missing. The sample lists about 55,000 clones, almost 70% occurring once. The study's findings and limits: Diverse differentiation states were reported for melanoma neoantigen-specific CD4+ T cells.

This sequence originates from a human donor with melanoma. The specimen sequenced was tumor tissue.

CDR3 nucleotides: TGTGCCAGCAGCGCCCCCGAGAAGCGGGGTTACAATGAGCAGTTCTTC. Translated: CASSAPEKRGYNEQFF. This chain joins TRBV11-2 and TRBJ2-1; 7 positions match TRBD2. Trimming took 5 bases from V and 4 from J; bases not matched to a gene: 11. The germline CDR1 and CDR2 sequences are SGHAT and FQNNGV. The CDR3 runs 16 residues. Combining the CDR3 with reference TRBV11-2 and TRBJ2-1 gives the whole variable domain EAGVAQSPRYKIIEKRQSVAFWCNPISGHATLYWYQQILGQGPKLLIQFQNNGVVDDSQLPKDRFSAERLKGVDSTLKIQPAKLEDSAVYLCASSAPEKRGYNEQFFGPGTRLTVL.